This T cell receptor (beta chain) derives from a study of blood T cells in healthy people across ages. Study-wide results and caveats: Any changes in expanded clonotypes were possibly confounded, as donor CMV status remained unknown.

This CDR3 is 14 amino acids long. About this clonotype: Its antigen is currently unknown.

The second PCR ran roughly 7 to 11 cycles with a sample-barcoded 5' primer and J-beta primers. Every single cDNA molecule received a tag from a template-switch adaptor with 12 random nucleotides. Researchers report that each sample yielded at least 3 million CDR3-containing paired-end reads. TCRdb redid the calling of the 5' RACE reads with MiXCR, one entry per CDR3 protein. The sample has about 900,000 distinct CDR3 sequences, roughly 50% seen once. The clonotype was recovered from a man in his thirties or forties in good health. The sequencing sample was made of blood. J is TRBJ1-4 and V is TRBV21-1; TRBD1 is taken as the D call from the table, unchecked against the DNA. TRBV21-1 is tagged as a pseudogene. The CDR3 protein is CASSPGPINEKLFF. CDR3 nucleotide sequence: TGTGCCAGCAGCCCGGGACCGATAAATGAAAAACTGTTTTTT.